This T cell receptor (beta chain) was recovered during a study of blood T cell repertoires in COVID-19 (dated by TCRdb to 2018 to 2021). For the study in its entirety: Samples covering the acute and convalescent phases of COVID-19 were provided by collaborators in the United States, Italy and Spain. The prospective study material was composed of cDNA or gDNA derived from T cells, B-cell-depleted T cells, or PBMCs. Subjects who had been exposed to COVID-19, were actively infected with it, or had recovered from it provided the deeply sampled blood TCRbeta repertoires that made up the dataset. A freely available public database, intended as a resource for researchers studying the immune response to SARS-CoV-2, is where the repertoires were released. The samples were drawn from the first 160 participants of the ongoing ImmuneRACE study and from 1,200 or so subjects provided by 6 global collaborators. Nearly every sample came with metadata listing a de-identified subject ID, COVID-19 status, age in years and sex. Where HLA class I and class II types were available, the types were taken from metadata supplied by the sample provider, not from assay-based typing. Overall results and qualifications from the work: Clinical and demographic metadata were provided uncurated, with the amount varying by source and participant.

The collaborating institutions used their own protocols to collect whole blood in K2EDTA tubes. Collaborator samples were shipped for TCRbeta analysis as frozen whole blood, isolated PBMCs, or DNA extracted from either sample type. V is trimmed back by 6 bases and J by 9 bases, and the junction contains 9 bases that no gene match accounts for. The CDR3 covers 14 residues, taking in both the cysteine and the phenylalanine. The sequence is cut down to CDR3 DNA, 42 bases in frame from base 1. Per the germline V gene, SNHLY is the CDR1 and FYNNEI is the CDR2. Comment on this clone: The antigen this receptor binds is unknown. Within one base of it there is no much larger clone, and no base qualities were kept.

TCRbeta CDR3 regions were amplified from genomic DNA by means of the immunoSEQ Assay, a bias-controlled multiplex PCR. Turning to the authors' computational methods: Nucleated cell counts per sample were estimated from amplification of reference gene primers within the assay. Sequence reads were collapsed and filtered to measure the absolute abundance of every unique TCRbeta CDR3 rearrangement. Productive Simpson clonality was computed per sample as the square root of Simpson's diversity index over productive rearrangements. TCRdb provides this immuneACCESS table in a form limited to in-frame rearrangements. Some clones are lacking; in checked studies, under half of them reflect an unresolved V gene, and why the rest are absent is not known. V, J and clone size are those of that table, while D and trimming were read from the DNA. This sample gives 80,000 or so clones in total; roughly 90% of them show up just once. The top ten hold over 15% of the sample.

The rearrangement joined TRBV2 to TRBJ2-1, with 9 junctional bases fitting TRBD1. This receptor was identified in a human donor in a cohort sampled during active COVID-19. Source material: peripheral blood. The CDR3: CASRYRGLNGEQFF. The DNA reads as follows: TGTGCCAGCAGGTACAGGGGGCTGAACGGTGAGCAGTTCTTC.